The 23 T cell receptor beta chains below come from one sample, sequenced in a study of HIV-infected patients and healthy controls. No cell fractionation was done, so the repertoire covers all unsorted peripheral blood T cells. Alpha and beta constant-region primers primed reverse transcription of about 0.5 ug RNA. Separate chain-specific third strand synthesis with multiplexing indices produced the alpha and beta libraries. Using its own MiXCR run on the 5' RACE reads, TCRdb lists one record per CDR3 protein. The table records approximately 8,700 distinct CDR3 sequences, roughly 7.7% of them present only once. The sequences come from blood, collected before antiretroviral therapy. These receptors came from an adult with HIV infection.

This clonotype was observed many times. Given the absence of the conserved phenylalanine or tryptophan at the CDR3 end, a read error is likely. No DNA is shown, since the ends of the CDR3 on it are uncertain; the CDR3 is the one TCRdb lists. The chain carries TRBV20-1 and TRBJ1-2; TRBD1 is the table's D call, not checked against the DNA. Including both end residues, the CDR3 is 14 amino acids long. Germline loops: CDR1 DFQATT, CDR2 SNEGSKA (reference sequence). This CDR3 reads CSARDVDRNPIPLC.

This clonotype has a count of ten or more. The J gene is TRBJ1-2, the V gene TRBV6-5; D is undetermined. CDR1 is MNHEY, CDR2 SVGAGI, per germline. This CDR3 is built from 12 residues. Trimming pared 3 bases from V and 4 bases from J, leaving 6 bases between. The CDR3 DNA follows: TGTGCCAGCAGTTATGACTCCTATGGCTACACCTTC. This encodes CASSYDSYGYTF.

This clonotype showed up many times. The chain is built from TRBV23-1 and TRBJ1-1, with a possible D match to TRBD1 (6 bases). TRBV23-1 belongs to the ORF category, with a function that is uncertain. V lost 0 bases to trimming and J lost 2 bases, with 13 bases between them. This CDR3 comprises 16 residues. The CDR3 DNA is TGCGCCAGCAGTCAATCCTCACAGGGCGCCAACACTGAAGCTTTCTTT. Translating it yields CASSQSSQGANTEAFF.

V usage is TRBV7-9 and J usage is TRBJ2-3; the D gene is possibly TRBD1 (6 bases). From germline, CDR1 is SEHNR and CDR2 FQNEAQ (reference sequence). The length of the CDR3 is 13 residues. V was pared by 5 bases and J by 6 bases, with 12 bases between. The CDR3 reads CASSTPRGDTQYF. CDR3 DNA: TGTGCCAGCAGCACCCCCAGGGGTGATACGCAGTATTTT. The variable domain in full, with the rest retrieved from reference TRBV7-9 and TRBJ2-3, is DTGVSQNPRHKITKRGQNVTFRCDPISEHNRLYWYRQTLGQGPEFLTYFQNEAQLEKSRLLSDRFSAERPKGSFSTLEIQRTEQGDSAMYLCASSTPRGDTQYFGPGTRLTVL.

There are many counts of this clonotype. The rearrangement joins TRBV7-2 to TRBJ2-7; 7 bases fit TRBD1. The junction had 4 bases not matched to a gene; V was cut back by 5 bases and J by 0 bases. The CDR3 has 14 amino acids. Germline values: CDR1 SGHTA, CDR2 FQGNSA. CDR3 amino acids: CASSEDRTSYEQYF. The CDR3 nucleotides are TGTGCCAGCAGCGAGGACAGGACCTCCTACGAGCAGTACTTC.

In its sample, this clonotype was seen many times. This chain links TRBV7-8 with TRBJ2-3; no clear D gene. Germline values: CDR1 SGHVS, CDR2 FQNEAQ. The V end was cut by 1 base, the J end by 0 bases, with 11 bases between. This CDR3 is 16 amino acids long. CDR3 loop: CASSLVNLKSTDTQYF. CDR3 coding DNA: TGTGCCAGCAGCTTAGTGAACTTGAAAAGCACAGATACGCAGTATTTT.

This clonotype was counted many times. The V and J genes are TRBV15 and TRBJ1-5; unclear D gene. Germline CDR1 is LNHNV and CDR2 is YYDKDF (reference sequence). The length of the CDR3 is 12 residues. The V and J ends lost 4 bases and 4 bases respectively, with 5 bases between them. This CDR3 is CATSTGNQPQHF. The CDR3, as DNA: TGTGCCACCAGCACTGGGAATCAGCCCCAGCATTTT.

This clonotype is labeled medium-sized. The CDR3 bases are TGCAGTGCCCGAGTCGGGACAGGGGATGGCTACACCTTC. Translated: CSARVGTGDGYTF. The chain has TRBV20-1 and TRBJ1-2, with 10 positions matching TRBD1. The germline CDR1 and CDR2 sequences are DFQATT and SNEGSKA (reference sequence). V was pared by 6 bases and J by 6 bases, with 7 bases of the junction left unmatched. The CDR3 is 13 residues long.

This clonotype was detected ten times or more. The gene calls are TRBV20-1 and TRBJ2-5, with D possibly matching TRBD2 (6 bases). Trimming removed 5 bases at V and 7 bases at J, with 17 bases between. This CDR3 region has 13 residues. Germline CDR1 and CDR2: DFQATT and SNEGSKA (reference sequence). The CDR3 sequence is CSARSRDGRTQYF. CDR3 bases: TGCAGTGCTCGCAGCCGGGACGGGAGGACCCAGTACTTC.

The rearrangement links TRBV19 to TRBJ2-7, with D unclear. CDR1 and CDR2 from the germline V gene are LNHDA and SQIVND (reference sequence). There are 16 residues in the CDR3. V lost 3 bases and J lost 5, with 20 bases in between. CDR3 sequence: CASSMLPGPDPNEQYF. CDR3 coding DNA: TGTGCCAGTAGTATGCTACCCGGGCCCGACCCCAACGAGCAGTACTTC.

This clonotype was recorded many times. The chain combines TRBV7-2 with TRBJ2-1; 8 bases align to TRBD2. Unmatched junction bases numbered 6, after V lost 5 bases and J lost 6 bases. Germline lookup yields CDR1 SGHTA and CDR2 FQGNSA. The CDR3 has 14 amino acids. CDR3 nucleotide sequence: TGTGCCAGCAGCCCCGGGGGGGCTGGCAATGAGCAGTTCTTC. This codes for CASSPGGAGNEQFF.

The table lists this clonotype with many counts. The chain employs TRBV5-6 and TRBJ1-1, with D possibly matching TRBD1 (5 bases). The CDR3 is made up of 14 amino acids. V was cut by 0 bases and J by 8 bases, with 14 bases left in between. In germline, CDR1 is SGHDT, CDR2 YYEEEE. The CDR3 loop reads CASSLAGTGFEAFF. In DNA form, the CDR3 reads TGTGCCAGCAGCTTGGCCGGGACGGGATTCGAAGCTTTCTTT.

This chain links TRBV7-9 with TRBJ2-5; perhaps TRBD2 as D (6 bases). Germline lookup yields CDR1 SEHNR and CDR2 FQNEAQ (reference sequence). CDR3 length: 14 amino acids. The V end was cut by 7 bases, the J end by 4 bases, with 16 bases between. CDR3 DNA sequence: TGTGCCAGCACCGTTCTAGCGAAAGGAGAGACCCAGTACTTC. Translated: CASTVLAKGETQYF.

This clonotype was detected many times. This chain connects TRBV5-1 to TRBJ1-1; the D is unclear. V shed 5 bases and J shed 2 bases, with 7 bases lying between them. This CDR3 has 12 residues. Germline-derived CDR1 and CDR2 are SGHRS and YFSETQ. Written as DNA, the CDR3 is TGCGCCAGCAGGACACCAAACACTGAAGCTTTCTTT. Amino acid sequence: CASRTPNTEAFF.

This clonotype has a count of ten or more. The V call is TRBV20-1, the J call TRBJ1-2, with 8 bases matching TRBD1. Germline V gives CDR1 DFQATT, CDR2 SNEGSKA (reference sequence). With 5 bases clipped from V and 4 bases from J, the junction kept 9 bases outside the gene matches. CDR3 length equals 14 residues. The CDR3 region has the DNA TGCAGTGCTCCCGAGTTCGGACAGGGCTATGGCTACACCTTC. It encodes CSAPEFGQGYGYTF.

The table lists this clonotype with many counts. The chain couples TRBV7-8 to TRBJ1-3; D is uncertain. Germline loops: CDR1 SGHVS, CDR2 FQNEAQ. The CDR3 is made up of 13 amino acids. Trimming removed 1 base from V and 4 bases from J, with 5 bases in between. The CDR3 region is CASSLEAGNTIYF. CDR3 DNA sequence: TGTGCCAGCAGCTTAGAGGCCGGAAACACCATATATTTT.

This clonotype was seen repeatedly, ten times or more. DNA for the CDR3: TGTGCCAGCTCATCTGGGGAGAACACTGAAGCTTTCTTT. It yields the protein CASSSGENTEAFF. This sequence joins TRBV18 and TRBJ1-1; D remains ambiguous. The germline gives CDR1 KGHSH, CDR2 LQKENI. The CDR3 has 13 amino acids. Trimming took 5 bases from V and 1 from J, leaving 8 bases between them.

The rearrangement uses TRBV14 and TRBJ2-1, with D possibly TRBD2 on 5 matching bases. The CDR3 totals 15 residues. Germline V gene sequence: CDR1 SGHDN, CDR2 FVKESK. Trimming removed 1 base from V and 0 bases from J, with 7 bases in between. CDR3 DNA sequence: TGTGCCAGCAGCCAAGCGGGGAGCTCCTACAATGAGCAGTTCTTC. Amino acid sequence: CASSQAGSSYNEQFF.

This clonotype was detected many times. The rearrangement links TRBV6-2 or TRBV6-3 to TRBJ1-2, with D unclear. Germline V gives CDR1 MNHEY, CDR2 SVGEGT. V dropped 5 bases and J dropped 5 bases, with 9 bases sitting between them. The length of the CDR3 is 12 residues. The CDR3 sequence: CASSEQRYGYTF. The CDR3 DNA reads TGTGCCAGCAGTGAACAGCGATATGGCTACACCTTC.

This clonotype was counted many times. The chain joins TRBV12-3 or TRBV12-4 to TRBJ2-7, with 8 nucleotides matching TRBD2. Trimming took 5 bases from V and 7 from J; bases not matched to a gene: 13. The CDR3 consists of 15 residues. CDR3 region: CASSPPGRGRKEQYF. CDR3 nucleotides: TGTGCCAGCAGTCCCCCCGGGAGGGGGAGAAAGGAGCAGTACTTC.

CDR3 loop: CASSLGTGGAYQETQYF. CDR3 in DNA: TGTGCCAGCAGTTTGGGGACAGGGGGAGCGTACCAAGAGACCCAGTACTTC. The V and J genes are TRBV6-5 and TRBJ2-5, with 11 bases lining up with TRBD1. Losses at the gene ends were 4 bases for V and 0 bases for J; bases not matched to a gene: 7. The CDR3 extends over 17 amino acids. Germline-derived CDR1 and CDR2 are MNHEY and SVGAGI.

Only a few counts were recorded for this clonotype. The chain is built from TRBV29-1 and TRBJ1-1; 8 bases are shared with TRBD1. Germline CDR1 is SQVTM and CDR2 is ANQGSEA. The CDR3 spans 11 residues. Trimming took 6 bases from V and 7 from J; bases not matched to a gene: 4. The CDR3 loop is CSVRGLVEAFF. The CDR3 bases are TGCAGCGTCAGGGGGCTTGTTGAAGCTTTCTTT.

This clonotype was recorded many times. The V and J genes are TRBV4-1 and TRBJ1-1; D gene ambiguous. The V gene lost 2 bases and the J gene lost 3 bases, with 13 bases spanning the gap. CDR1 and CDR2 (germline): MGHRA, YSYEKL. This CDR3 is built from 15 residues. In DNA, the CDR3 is TGCGCCAGCAGCCAACCGGTATATAGAGACACTGAAGCTTTCTTT. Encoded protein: CASSQPVYRDTEAFF.